These 10 T cell receptor beta chains were sequenced from one sample in a study of neurological immune-mediated disorders. One entry per CDR3 protein, called by TCRdb with MiXCR from the 5' RACE reads. The table lists tens of thousands of distinct CDR3 sequences, approximately 4.2% of them singletons. The sequenced sample consisted of PBMCs. These receptors all stem from a man aged 50 or older with multiple sclerosis.

Many counts were recorded for this clonotype. The chain has TRBV5-1 and TRBJ2-3; TRBD2 agrees at 10 bases. Trimming took 4 bases from V and 3 from J; bases not matched to a gene: 8. The CDR3 has 16 residues. CDR1 is SGHRS, CDR2 YFSETQ, per germline. Here the CDR3 DNA reads TGCGCCAGCAGCCCTCTACTAGCGGGGCGAACAGATACGCAGTATTTT. This sequence encodes CASSPLLAGRTDTQYF. The whole variable domain, filled in from reference TRBV5-1 and TRBJ2-3, reads KAGVTQTPRYLIKTRGQQVTLSCSPISGHRSVSWYQQTPGQGLQFLFEYFSETQRNKGNFPGRFSGRQFSNSRSEMNVSTLELGDSALYLCASSPLLAGRTDTQYFGPGTRLTVL.

As to this clonotype: One junction end disagrees with the germline gene, perhaps due to a read error. V gene TRBV5-6 combines with J gene TRBJ1-6; D unresolved. Germline assignment: CDR1 SGHDT and CDR2 YYEEEE. The CDR3 loop spans 15 amino acids. The CDR3 region is CASNPSTPYNSPLNF. The CDR3 DNA sequence: TGTGCCAGTAACCCCAGTACGCCCTATAATTCACCCCTCAACTTT.

This clonotype was seen ten or more times. The genes are TRBV27 and TRBJ2-3; perhaps D is TRBD1 or TRBD2 (5 bases each). In germline, CDR1 is MNHEY, CDR2 SMNVEV (reference sequence). V was cut by 3 bases and J by 5 bases, with 9 bases left in between. The CDR3 runs to 13 residues. In DNA, the CDR3 is TGTGCCAGCAGTTTCTTGGGGGAAGATACGCAGTATTTT. It is translated as CASSFLGEDTQYF.

This clonotype came up many times. The chain couples TRBV9 to TRBJ1-1; D is unresolved. Germline loops: CDR1 SGDLS, CDR2 YYNGEE. Trimming removed 3 bases at V and 1 base at J, with 7 bases between. This CDR3 has 13 amino acids. In nucleotides, the CDR3 is TGTGCCAGCAGCGCAACATCGAACACTGAAGCTTTCTTT. Its translation is CASSATSNTEAFF. The full variable domain, rest sourced from reference TRBV9 and TRBJ1-1, is DSGVTQTPKHLITATGQRVTLRCSPRSGDLSVYWYQQSLDQGLQFLIQYYNGEERAKGNILERFSAQQFPDLHSELNLSSLELGDSALYFCASSATSNTEAFFGQGTRLTVV.

This clonotype is termed medium-sized. This rearrangement joins TRBV12-3 or TRBV12-4 to TRBJ2-5; D is uncertain. This CDR3 is 13 amino acids long. V was shortened by 5 bases and J by 0 bases, with 7 bases between the two germline ends. CDR3 in amino acids: CASSNGYQETQYF. The CDR3 coding sequence is TGTGCCAGCAGTAACGGCTACCAAGAGACCCAGTACTTC.

This clonotype was seen many times. The CDR3, as DNA: TGCGCCAGCAGCTTTAGCGGGGGCACAGATACGCAGTATTTT. This gives the protein CASSFSGGTDTQYF. The chain has TRBV5-1 and TRBJ2-3; 8 bases fit TRBD2. J gave up 1 base and V 2 bases, and 0 bases lay outside the gene matches. The CDR3 totals 14 residues. Per germline, CDR1 SGHRS and CDR2 YFSETQ.

This clonotype was counted at least ten times. The chain combines TRBV20-1 with TRBJ1-6; 12 nucleotides line up with TRBD1. The V gene end was trimmed by 3 bases and the J gene end by 9 bases; junction bases not matched to a gene: 9. Germline V gives CDR1 DFQATT, CDR2 SNEGSKA (reference sequence). This CDR3 spans 16 amino acids. CDR3 bases: TGCAGTGCTAGTACAACGGGACAGGGGGCTGGTTCACCCCTCCACTTT. Translation: CSASTTGQGAGSPLHF.

The sample holds many counts of this clonotype. The rearrangement links TRBV7-6 to TRBJ1-4; 8 bases line up with TRBD1. Losses at the gene ends were 0 bases for V and 7 bases for J; bases not matched to a gene: 4. CDR1 is SGHVS and CDR2 is FNYEAQ in the germline V gene. This CDR3 is 15 amino acids long. CDR3 in amino acids: CASSLATGVSEKLFF. The CDR3 DNA follows: TGTGCCAGCAGCTTAGCGACAGGGGTTAGTGAAAAACTGTTTTTT.

Many counts were recorded for this clonotype. The chain has TRBV24-1 and TRBJ2-2, with 8 bases aligning to TRBD2. Germline loops: CDR1 KGHDR, CDR2 SFDVKD. V dropped 5 bases and J dropped 1; count of bases not matched to a gene: 11. This CDR3 spans 18 amino acids. The CDR3 here is CATSAVGAAGVNTGELFF. As DNA, the CDR3 is TGTGCCACCAGTGCCGTGGGGGCAGCGGGGGTGAACACCGGGGAGCTGTTTTTT.

This clonotype was detected ten times or more. The chain is built from TRBV2 and TRBJ2-1; 7 bases map to TRBD1. Germline CDR1 and CDR2: SNHLY and FYNNEI. The length of the CDR3 is 14 residues. Unmatched junction bases numbered 10, after V lost 6 bases and J lost 8 bases. CDR3 in amino acids: CASRSTQGWDEQFF. In nucleotides, the CDR3 is TGTGCCAGCAGGTCGACACAGGGGTGGGATGAGCAGTTCTTC.